These 12 T cell receptor beta chains were all obtained from the same sample, sequenced in a study of T-cell reconstitution after alpha-beta-depleted transplantation in children. Unique molecular identifiers were incorporated during preparation of the TCRbeta library. MiXCR, applied by TCRdb to the PCR reads, yields one record per CDR3 protein. Of about 580,000 distinct CDR3 sequences detected, more than 20% appear once; the ten largest clones hold roughly 13%. The material was PBMCs, mostly from graft donor cells, obtained 360 days after TCRalphabeta/CD19-depleted stem cell transplant. Receptors were obtained from a boy under three years old who had a stem cell transplant for acute myeloid leukemia, so the T cells may come from the graft donor.

The chain uses TRBV20-1 and TRBJ1-2; D unclear. Between the trimmed V and J ends, which lost 4 bases and 0 bases, there was a span of 6 bases. CDR3 length: 12 residues. In germline, CDR1 is DFQATT, CDR2 SNEGSKA (reference sequence). The DNA for the CDR3 is TGCAGTGCTACGCAAACTAACTATGGCTACACCTTC. This encodes CSATQTNYGYTF.

This clonotype was observed a handful of times. V and J are TRBV4-1 and TRBJ2-1; 16 nucleotides align to TRBD2. The length of the CDR3 is 17 residues. V gave up 1 base and J gave up 6 bases; unmatched junction bases: 3. Looked up from germline, CDR1 is MGHRA and CDR2 is YSYEKL. The CDR3 region has the DNA TGCGCCAGCAGCCAAGCGGGACTAGCGGGGGGGCTCAATGAGCAGTTCTTC. This sequence encodes CASSQAGLAGGLNEQFF.

This clonotype appeared a single time. This rearrangement joins TRBV11-2 to TRBJ2-3, with TRBD2 identical over 7 bases. Germline CDR1 reads SGHAT; CDR2 reads FQNNGV. The ends lost 11 bases at V and 2 bases at J; junction bases unmatched: 10. The CDR3 has 14 amino acids. The CDR3 reads CAVGTGGPTDTQYF. The DNA of the CDR3 is TGTGCCGTGGGGACGGGGGGACCCACAGATACGCAGTATTTT.

Only one count was recorded for this clonotype. The V gene is TRBV11-2, the J gene TRBJ2-7; the match to TRBD2 covers 8 bases. Germline lookup yields CDR1 SGHAT and CDR2 FQNNGV. V dropped 5 bases and J dropped 3; count of bases not matched to a gene: 12. This CDR3 region has 16 residues. The chain's CDR3 is CASSPRVAGNYYEQYF. For the CDR3, the DNA is TGTGCCAGCAGCCCCCGAGTAGCGGGGAATTACTACGAGCAGTACTTC.

This clonotype showed up just a few times. The chain uses TRBV6-1 and TRBJ1-3; unclear D gene. The CDR3 loop spans 14 amino acids. Looked up from germline, CDR1 is MNHNS and CDR2 is SASEGT. Trimming stripped 6 bases from V and 0 bases from J, with 9 bases between. The CDR3 is CASRAGSSGNTIYF. The DNA for the CDR3 is TGTGCCAGCAGAGCCGGGAGCTCTGGAAACACCATATATTTT.

The rearrangement links TRBV27 to TRBJ1-1, with D perhaps matching TRBD1 (5 bases). There are 13 residues in the CDR3. With 5 bases removed from V and 6 bases from J, the gap between germline ends came to 13 bases. In germline, CDR1 is MNHEY, CDR2 SMNVEV (reference sequence). The CDR3 region has the DNA TGTGCCAGCAGTGGGGGGGGGATCGCTGAAGCTTTCTTT. Protein sequence: CASSGGGIAEAFF.

The CDR3 region is CASSLVASGGSSYNEQFF. The CDR3 region has the DNA TGTGCCAGCAGCTTAGTGGCTAGCGGGGGGAGCTCCTACAATGAGCAGTTCTTC. The chain recombines TRBV11-2 with TRBJ2-1; the match to TRBD2 covers 11 bases. The CDR3 spans 18 residues. V was clipped by 1 base and J by 0 bases; unmatched bases: 5. Germline CDR1 SGHAT, CDR2 FQNNGV. The variable domain in full, completed from reference TRBV11-2 and TRBJ2-1, reads EAGVAQSPRYKIIEKRQSVAFWCNPISGHATLYWYQQILGQGPKLLIQFQNNGVVDDSQLPKDRFSAERLKGVDSTLKIQPAKLEDSAVYLCASSLVASGGSSYNEQFFGPGTRLTVL.

In its sample, this clonotype was seen many times. The chain combines TRBV10-3 with TRBJ2-7; 8 bases agree with TRBD2. Germline CDR1 reads ENHRY; CDR2 reads SYGVKD. After removal of 10 bases from V and 1 base from J, the junction contained 9 bases not matched to a gene. The CDR3 length is 14 residues. The CDR3 here is CATRATSASYEQYV. The CDR3 nucleotides are TGTGCCACCAGGGCGACTAGCGCGTCCTACGAGCAGTACGTC.

This clonotype was detected a few times. V and J are TRBV28 and TRBJ2-7; 7 bases are shared with TRBD1. From germline, CDR1 is MDHEN and CDR2 SYDVKM. Trimming took 4 bases from V and 3 from J; bases not matched to a gene: 6. The CDR3 spans 14 residues. CDR3 bases: TGTGCCAGCAGTTCACACAGGGGCCGCTACGAGCAGTACGTC. The encoded protein is CASSSHRGRYEQYV.

V is TRBV20-1 and J is TRBJ2-1; a possible D gene is TRBD1 (5 bases). Looked up from germline, CDR1 is DFQATT and CDR2 is SNEGSKA (reference sequence). The length of the CDR3 is 11 residues. V was shortened by 6 bases and J by 5 bases, with 8 bases between the two germline ends. The CDR3 spells CSAQGNNEQFF. DNA of the CDR3: TGCAGTGCCCAGGGTAACAATGAGCAGTTCTTC.

The chain uses TRBV2 and TRBJ2-5, with 8 bases lining up with TRBD2. Germline trimming cut 2 bases from V and 9 bases from J; bases unmatched to any gene: 5. CDR1 is SNHLY and CDR2 is FYNNEI in the germline V gene. There are 13 residues in the CDR3. CDR3 region: CASSEREAGAQYF. CDR3 in DNA: TGTGCCAGCAGTGAAAGGGAAGCGGGGGCCCAGTACTTC.

The chain carries TRBV20-1 and TRBJ2-1; D may match TRBD1 or TRBD2 (5 bases each). Germline assignment: CDR1 DFQATT and CDR2 SNEGSKA (reference sequence). V was pared by 6 bases and J by 3 bases, with 21 bases between. The CDR3 loop spans 16 amino acids. CDR3 nucleotide sequence: TGCAGTGCCCGAAGAGAGAGGGGCGGGCACTACAATGAGCAGTTCTTC. Translation gives CSARRERGGHYNEQFF.